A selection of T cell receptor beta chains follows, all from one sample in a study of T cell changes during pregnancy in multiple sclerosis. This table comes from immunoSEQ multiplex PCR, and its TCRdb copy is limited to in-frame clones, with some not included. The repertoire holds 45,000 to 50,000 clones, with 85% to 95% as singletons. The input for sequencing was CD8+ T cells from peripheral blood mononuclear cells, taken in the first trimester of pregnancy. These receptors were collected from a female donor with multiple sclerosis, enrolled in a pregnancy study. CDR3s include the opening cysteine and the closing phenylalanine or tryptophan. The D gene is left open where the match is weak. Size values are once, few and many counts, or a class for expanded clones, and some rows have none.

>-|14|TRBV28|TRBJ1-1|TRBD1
TGTGCCAGCAGTTTAACAGGGGTAAACACTGAAGCTTTCTTT
CASSLTGVNTEAFF
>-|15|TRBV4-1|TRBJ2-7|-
TGCGCCAGCAGCCAAGATCAGGGGACGGCCTACGAGCAGTACTTC
CASSQDQGTAYEQYF
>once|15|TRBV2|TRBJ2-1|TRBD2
TGTGCCAGCAGTGAATGGGCTAGCGGGAGCAATGAGCAGTTCTTC
CASSEWASGSNEQFF
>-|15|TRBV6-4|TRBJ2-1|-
TGTGCCAGCAGTGATGGGACACACCTGGGCAATGAGCAGTTCTTC
CASSDGTHLGNEQFF
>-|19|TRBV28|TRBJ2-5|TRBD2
TGTGCCAGCAGTTTTCAATATAATGTGCCAGCGGGGGCCCAAGAGACCCAGTACTTC
CASSFQYNVPAGAQETQYF
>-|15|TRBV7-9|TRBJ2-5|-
TGTGCCAGCAGCCACCGGGACAAGACACAAGAGACCCAGTACTTC
CASSHRDKTQETQYF
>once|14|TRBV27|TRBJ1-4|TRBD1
TGTGCCAGCAGCGGACAGGCAACTAATGAAAAACTGTTTTTT
CASSGQATNEKLFF
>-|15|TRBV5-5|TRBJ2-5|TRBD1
TGTGCCAGCAGCGGGGACAGGGACTACCAAGAGACCCAGTACTTC
CASSGDRDYQETQYF
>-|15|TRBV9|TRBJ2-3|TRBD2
TGTGCCAGCAGTGCCTCTAGCGGGGGCACAGATACGCAGTATTTT
CASSASSGGTDTQYF
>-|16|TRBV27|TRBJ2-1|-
TGTGCCAGCAGTCTATTCACTTTAAGCTCCTACAATGAGCAGTTCTTC
CASSLFTLSSYNEQFF
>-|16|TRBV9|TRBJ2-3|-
TGTGCCAGCTCAGCTAACCAGGATGTTGGTACAGATACGCAGTATTTT
CASSANQDVGTDTQYF
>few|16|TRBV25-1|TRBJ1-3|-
TGTGCCAGCAGTGGATGGACAGCTGGCTCTGGAAACACCATATATTTT
CASSGWTAGSGNTIYF
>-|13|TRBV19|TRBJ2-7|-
TGTGCCAGTAGTACGAAGGCAGGATACGAGCAGTACTTC
CASSTKAGYEQYF
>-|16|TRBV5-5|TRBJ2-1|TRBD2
TGTGCCAGCAGCTTGCACGGGGGGGCCTCCTACAATGAGCAGTTCTTC
CASSLHGGASYNEQFF
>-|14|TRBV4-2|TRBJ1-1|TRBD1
TGTGCCAGCAGCCAATTGGGACAGGGAAGTGAAGCTTTCTTT
CASSQLGQGSEAFF
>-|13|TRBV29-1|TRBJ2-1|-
TGCAGCGTTGTAGTGACAAGCCCCAATGAGCAGTTCTTC
CSVVVTSPNEQFF
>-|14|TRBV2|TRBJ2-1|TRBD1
TGTGCCAGCAGAAGGGACAGAGGGTGGAATGAGCAGTTCTTC
CASRRDRGWNEQFF
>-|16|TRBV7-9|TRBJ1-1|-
TGTGCCAGCAGCCCCCTCGCCCGAGGTTCGGGCACTGAAGCTTTCTTT
CASSPLARGSGTEAFF
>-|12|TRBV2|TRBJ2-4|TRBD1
TGTGCCAGCAGGGACAGGGGAGGCATTCAGTACTTC
CASRDRGGIQYF
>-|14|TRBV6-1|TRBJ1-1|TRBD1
TGTGCCAGCAGTGAGGAGACAGGGTACACTGAAGCTTTCTTT
CASSEETGYTEAFF
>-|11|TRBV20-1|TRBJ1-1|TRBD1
TGCAGTGCCCCGGACAGGGGTGAAGCTTTCTTT
CSAPDRGEAFF
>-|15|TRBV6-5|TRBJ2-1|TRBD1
TGTGCCAGCAGTTACTCGAAACAGGGGACCAATGAGCAGTTCTTC
CASSYSKQGTNEQFF
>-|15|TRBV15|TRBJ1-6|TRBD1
TGTGCCACCAGCAGAGATCGAGGACAGGGGTCACCCCTCCACTTT
CATSRDRGQGSPLHF
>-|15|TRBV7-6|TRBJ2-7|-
TGTGCCAGCAGCCCGTGGGGAGCGGGCTCCTACGAGCAGTACTTC
CASSPWGAGSYEQYF
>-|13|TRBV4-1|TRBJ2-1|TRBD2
TGCGCCAGCAGTCTCCCGGGGGGGTATGAGCAGTTCTTC
CASSLPGGYEQFF
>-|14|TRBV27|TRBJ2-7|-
TGTGCCAGCAATCCTCTTAGATCTACTTACGAGCAGTACTTC
CASNPLRSTYEQYF
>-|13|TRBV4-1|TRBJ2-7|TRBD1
TGCGCCAGCAGCCTGGACAGGGGGAACGAGCAGTACTTC
CASSLDRGNEQYF
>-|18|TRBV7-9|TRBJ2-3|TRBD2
TGTGCCAGCAGCTCCCCCGGGCTAGCGGGAGAGCCCACAGATACGCAGTATTTT
CASSSPGLAGEPTDTQYF
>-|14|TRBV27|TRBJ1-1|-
TGTGCCAGCAGTTTAAACCCCAGAGGGACTGAAGCTTTCTTT
CASSLNPRGTEAFF
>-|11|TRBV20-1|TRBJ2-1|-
TGCAGTGCGCAAGGGGGAAATGAGCAGTTCTTC
CSAQGGNEQFF
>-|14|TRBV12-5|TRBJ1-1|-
TGTGCTAGTGCCCCCCCGGTCATGAACACTGAAGCTTTCTTT
CASAPPVMNTEAFF
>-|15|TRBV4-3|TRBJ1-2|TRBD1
TGCGCCAGCAGCCCCGGACAGGCAGCTAACTATGGCTACACCTTC
CASSPGQAANYGYTF
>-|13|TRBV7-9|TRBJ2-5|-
TGTGCCAGCAGCGCCCGGGGACAAGAGACCCAGTACTTC
CASSARGQETQYF
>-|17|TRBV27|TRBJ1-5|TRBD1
TGTGCCAGCACTCCCTTGGGGGGACAGGGTGGTCGGCAGCCCCAGCATTTT
CASTPLGGQGGRQPQHF
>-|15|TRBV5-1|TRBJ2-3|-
TGCGCCAGTTCACCTAGCGTGGGGAGCACAGATACGCAGTATTTT
CASSPSVGSTDTQYF
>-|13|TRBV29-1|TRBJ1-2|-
TGCAGCGTTGAGAGTAGATTGAACTATGGCTACACCTTC
CSVESRLNYGYTF
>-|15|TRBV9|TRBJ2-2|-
TGTGCCAGCAGCGTAGAAGGAGTGAACACCGGGGAGCTGTTTTTT
CASSVEGVNTGELFF
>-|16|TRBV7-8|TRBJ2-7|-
TGTGCCAGCAGCTTAGTGGGGGGTGGAAACCTCTACGAGCAGTACTTC
CASSLVGGGNLYEQYF
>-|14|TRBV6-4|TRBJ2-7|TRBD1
TGTGCCAGCCAGTTTGATGGACAGGGCTACGAGCAGTACTTC
CASQFDGQGYEQYF
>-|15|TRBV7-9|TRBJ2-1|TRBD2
TGTGCCAGCAGCTTAGGCGGGGGTCCCTACAATGAGCAGTTCTTC
CASSLGGGPYNEQFF
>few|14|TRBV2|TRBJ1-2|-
TGTGCCAGCGGCGGGACCCCCAATGGCTATGGCTACACCTTC
CASGGTPNGYGYTF
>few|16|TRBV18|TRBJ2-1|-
TGTGCCAGCTCACCACCGGGGCGGAGCTCCTACAATGAGCAGTTCTTC
CASSPPGRSSYNEQFF
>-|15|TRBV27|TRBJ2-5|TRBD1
TGTGCCAGCAGTTGGACAGGGGGCGGATTGGAGACCCAGTACTTC
CASSWTGGGLETQYF
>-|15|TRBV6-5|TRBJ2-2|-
TGTGCCAGCAGTTACTCGGGGCCAGGGACCGGGGAGCTGTTTTTT
CASSYSGPGTGELFF
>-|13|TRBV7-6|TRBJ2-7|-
TGTGCCAGCAGCCCCGGACAGTTCTACGAGCAGTACTTC
CASSPGQFYEQYF
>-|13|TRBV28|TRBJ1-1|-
TGTGCCAGCAGTTTAAGGGGGTTAACAACGGCTTTCTTT
CASSLRGLTTAFF
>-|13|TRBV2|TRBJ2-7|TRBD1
TGTGCCAGCAGTTACAGGGGATCCTACGAGCAGTACTTC
CASSYRGSYEQYF
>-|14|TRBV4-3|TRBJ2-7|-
TGCGCCAGCAGCCAAGATACTTCCTCCTACGAGCAGTACTTC
CASSQDTSSYEQYF
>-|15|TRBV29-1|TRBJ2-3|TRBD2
TGCAGCGTTGCGGCGACTAGCGGGAGACTGGATACGCAGTATTTT
CSVAATSGRLDTQYF
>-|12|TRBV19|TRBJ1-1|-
TGTGCCAGTAGGTATGGAGACACTGAAGCTTTCTTT
CASRYGDTEAFF
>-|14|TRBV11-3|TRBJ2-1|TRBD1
TGTGCCAGCAGCTCCCGGGACAGGGGCAATGAGCAGTTCTTC
CASSSRDRGNEQFF
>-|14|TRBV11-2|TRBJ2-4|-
TGTGCCAGCAGCTTAGAGAACGACAGTATCATTCAGTACTTC
CASSLENDSIIQYF
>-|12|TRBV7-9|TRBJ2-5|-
TGTGCCAGCAGCGCCCCGGCCGAGGTTAAGTACTTC
CASSAPAEVKYF
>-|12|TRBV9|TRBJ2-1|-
TGTGCCAGCAGTACAGTCGGGGATGAGCAGTTCTTC
CASSTVGDEQFF
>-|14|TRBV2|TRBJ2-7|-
TGTGCCAGCAGTGAATCGGGCAGGGTCTACGAGCAGTACTTC
CASSESGRVYEQYF
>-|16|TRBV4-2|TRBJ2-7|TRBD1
TGTGCCAGCAGGCAAGCGGGACAGGGGCCTTCCTACGAGCAGTACTTC
CASRQAGQGPSYEQYF
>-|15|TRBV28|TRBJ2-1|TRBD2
TGTGCCAGCAGTTTCAGACTAGCGGGATACAATGAGCAGTTCTTC
CASSFRLAGYNEQFF
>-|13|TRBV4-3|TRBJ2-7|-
TGCGCCAGCAGCCAAGACACAGCTTACGAGCAGTACTTC
CASSQDTAYEQYF
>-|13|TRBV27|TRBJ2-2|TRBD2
TGTGCCAGCAGTTTCGGGGGGGCAGGGGAGCTGTTTTTT
CASSFGGAGELFF